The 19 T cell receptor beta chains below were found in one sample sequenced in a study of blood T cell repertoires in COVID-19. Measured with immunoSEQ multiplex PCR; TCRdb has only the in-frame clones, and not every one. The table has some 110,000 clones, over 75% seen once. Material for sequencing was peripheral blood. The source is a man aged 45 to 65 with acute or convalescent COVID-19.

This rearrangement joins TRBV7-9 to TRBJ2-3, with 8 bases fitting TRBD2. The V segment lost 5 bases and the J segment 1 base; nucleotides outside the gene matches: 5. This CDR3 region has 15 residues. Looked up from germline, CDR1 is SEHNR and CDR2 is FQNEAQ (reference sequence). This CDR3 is CASSLGGEGTDTQYF. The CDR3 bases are TGTGCCAGCAGCCTCGGGGGGGAAGGCACAGATACGCAGTATTTT.

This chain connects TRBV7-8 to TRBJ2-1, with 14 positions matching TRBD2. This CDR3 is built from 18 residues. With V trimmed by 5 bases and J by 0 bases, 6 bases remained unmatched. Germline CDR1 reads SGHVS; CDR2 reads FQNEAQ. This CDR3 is CASSGGLAGGFSYNEQFF. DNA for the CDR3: TGTGCCAGCAGCGGCGGACTAGCGGGGGGCTTCTCCTACAATGAGCAGTTCTTC.

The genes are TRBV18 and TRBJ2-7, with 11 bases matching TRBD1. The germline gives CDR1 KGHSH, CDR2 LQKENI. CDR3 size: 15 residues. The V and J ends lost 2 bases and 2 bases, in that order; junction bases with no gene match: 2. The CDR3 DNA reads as TGTGCCAGCTCACCAGGACAGGGGGCGACCTACGAGCAGTACTTC. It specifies CASSPGQGATYEQYF.

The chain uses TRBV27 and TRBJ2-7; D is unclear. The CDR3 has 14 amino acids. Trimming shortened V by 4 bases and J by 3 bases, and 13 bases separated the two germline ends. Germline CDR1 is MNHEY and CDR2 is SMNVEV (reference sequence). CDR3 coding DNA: TGTGCCAGCAGTTCAGACACACGAGACTACGAGCAGTACTTC. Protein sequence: CASSSDTRDYEQYF.

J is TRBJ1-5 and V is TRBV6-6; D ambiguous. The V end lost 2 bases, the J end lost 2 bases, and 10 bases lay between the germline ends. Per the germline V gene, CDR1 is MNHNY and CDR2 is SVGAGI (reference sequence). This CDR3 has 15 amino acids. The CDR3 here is CASSYPPEGNQPQHF. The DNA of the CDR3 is TGTGCCAGCAGTTACCCTCCGGAGGGCAATCAGCCCCAGCATTTT.

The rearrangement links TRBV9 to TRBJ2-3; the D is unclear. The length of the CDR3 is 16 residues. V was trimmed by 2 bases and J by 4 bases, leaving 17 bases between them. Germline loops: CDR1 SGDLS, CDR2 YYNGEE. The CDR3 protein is CASSVIDTLVSDTQYF. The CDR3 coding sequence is TGTGCCAGCAGCGTGATAGACACCCTTGTTTCAGATACGCAGTATTTT. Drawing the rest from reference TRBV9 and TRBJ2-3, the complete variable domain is DSGVTQTPKHLITATGQRVTLRCSPRSGDLSVYWYQQSLDQGLQFLIQYYNGEERAKGNILERFSAQQFPDLHSELNLSSLELGDSALYFCASSVIDTLVSDTQYFGPGTRLTVL.

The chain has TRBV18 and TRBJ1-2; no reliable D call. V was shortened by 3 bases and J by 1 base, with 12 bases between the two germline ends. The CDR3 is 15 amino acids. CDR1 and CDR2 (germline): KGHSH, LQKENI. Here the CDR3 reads CASSPATEVNYGYTF. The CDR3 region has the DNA TGTGCCAGCTCACCGGCCACAGAAGTTAACTATGGCTACACCTTC.

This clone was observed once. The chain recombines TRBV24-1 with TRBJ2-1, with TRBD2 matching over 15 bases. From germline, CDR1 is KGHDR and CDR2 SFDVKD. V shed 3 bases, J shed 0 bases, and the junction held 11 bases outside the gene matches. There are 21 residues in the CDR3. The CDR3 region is CATSDVWGLAGGPSSYNEQFF. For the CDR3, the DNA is TGTGCCACCAGTGATGTTTGGGGACTAGCGGGAGGACCAAGCTCCTACAATGAGCAGTTCTTC.

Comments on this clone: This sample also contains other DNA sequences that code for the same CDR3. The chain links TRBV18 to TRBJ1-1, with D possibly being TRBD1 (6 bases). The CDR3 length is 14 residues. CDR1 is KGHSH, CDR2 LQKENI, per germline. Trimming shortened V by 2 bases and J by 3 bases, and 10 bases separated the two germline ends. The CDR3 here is CASSPGGADTEAFF. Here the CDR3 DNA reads TGTGCCAGCTCACCAGGGGGCGCGGACACTGAAGCTTTCTTT.

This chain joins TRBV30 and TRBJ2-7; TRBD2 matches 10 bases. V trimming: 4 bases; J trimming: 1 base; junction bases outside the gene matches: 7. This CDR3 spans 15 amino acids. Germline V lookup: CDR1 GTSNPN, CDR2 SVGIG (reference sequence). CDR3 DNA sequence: TGTGCCTGGACCCCTTTGGGACTAGCGTCCTACGAGCAGTACTTC. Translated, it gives CAWTPLGLASYEQYF.

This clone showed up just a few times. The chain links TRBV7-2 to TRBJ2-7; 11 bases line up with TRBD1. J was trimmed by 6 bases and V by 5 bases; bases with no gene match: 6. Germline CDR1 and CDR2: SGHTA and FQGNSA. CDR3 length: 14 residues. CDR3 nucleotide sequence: TGTGCCAGCAGCACGGGACAGGGGGAAATCGAGCAGTACTTC. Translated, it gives CASSTGQGEIEQYF. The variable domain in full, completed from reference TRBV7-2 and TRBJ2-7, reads GAGVSQSPSNKVTEKGKDVELRCDPISGHTALYWYRQSLGQGLEFLIYFQGNSAPDKSGLPSDRFSAERTGGSVSTLTIQRTQQEDSAVYLCASSTGQGEIEQYFGPGTRLTVT.

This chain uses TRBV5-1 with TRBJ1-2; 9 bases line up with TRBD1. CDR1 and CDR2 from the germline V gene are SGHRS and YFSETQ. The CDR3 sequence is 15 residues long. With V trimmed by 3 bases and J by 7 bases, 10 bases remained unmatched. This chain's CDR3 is CASSSRTGDLSGYTF. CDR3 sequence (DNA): TGCGCCAGCAGCTCCCGGACAGGGGATTTAAGTGGCTACACCTTC.

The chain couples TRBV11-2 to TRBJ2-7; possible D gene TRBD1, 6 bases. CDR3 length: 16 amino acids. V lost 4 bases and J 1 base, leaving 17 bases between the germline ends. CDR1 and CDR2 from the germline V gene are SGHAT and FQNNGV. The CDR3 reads CASSSWPRGRSYEQYF. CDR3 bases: TGTGCCAGCAGCTCCTGGCCCAGGGGCAGATCCTACGAGCAGTACTTC.

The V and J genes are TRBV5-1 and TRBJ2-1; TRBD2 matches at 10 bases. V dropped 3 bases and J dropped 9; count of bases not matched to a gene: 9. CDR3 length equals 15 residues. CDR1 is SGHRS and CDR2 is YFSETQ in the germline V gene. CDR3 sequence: CASSSSGSEQGEQFF. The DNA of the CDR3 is TGCGCCAGCAGCTCTAGCGGGAGCGAACAGGGTGAGCAGTTCTTC.

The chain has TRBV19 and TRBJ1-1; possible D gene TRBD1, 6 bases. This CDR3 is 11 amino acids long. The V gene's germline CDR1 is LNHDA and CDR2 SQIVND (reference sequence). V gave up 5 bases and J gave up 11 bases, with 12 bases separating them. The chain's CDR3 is CASSLGATAFF. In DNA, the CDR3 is TGTGCCAGTAGTTTGGGGGCGACCGCTTTCTTT.

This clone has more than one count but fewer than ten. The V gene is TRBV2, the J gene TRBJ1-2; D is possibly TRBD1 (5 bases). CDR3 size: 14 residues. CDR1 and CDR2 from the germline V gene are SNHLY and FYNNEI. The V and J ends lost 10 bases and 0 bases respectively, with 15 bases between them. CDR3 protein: CAITGGYSNYGYTF. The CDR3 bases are TGTGCCATCACGGGGGGGTACTCTAACTATGGCTACACCTTC.

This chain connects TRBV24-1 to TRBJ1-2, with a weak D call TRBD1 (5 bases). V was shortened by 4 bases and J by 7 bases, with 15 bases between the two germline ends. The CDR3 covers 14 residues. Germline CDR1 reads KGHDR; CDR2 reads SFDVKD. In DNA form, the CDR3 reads TGTGCCACCAGTGACCCCTCAGGGTTCGGTGGCTACACCTTC. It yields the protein CATSDPSGFGGYTF.

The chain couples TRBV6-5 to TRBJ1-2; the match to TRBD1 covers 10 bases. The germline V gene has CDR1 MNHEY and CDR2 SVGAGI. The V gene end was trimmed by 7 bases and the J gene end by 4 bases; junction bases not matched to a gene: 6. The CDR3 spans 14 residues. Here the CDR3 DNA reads TGTGCCAGCACACCGACAGGGGGCCTCTATGGCTACACCTTC. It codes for CASTPTGGLYGYTF.

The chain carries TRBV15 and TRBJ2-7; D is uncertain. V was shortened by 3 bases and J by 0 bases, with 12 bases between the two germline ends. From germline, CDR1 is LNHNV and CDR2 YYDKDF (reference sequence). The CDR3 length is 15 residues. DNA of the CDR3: TGTGCCACCAGCAGCCCACAGAAGAACTCCTACGAGCAGTACTTC. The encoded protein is CATSSPQKNSYEQYF.